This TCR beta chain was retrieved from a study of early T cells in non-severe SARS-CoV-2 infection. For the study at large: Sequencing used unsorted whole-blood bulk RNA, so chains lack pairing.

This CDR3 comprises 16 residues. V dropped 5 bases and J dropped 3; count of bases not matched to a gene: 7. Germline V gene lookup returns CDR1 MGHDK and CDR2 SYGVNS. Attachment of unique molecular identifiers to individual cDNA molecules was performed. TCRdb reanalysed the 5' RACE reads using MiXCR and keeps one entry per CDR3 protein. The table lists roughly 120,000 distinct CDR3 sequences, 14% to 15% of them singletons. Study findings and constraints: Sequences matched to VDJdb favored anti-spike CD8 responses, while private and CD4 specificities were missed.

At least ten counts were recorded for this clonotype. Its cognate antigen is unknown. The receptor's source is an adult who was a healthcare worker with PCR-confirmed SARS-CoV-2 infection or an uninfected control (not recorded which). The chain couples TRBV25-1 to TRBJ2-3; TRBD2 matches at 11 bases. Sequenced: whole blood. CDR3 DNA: TGTGCCAGCAGTCCTCTTCTAGCGGGGGGAACAGATACGCAGTATTTT. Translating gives CASSPLLAGGTDTQYF.